This T cell receptor beta chain was documented in a study of T cells in Graves' hyperthyroidism and ophthalmopathy. Germline assignment: CDR1 MNHNS and CDR2 SASEGT. The CDR3 length is 14 residues. The J segment lost 1 base and the V segment lost 10 bases, leaving 5 bases of the junction unmatched. This clonotype has a count of ten or more. Its target is unknown. Points from the study as a whole: A 13 V-J signature model discriminated ophthalmopathy versus stable hyperthyroidism.

Fresh 10 ml peripheral blood yielded PBMCs. RNA transcripts provided the source from which TCR beta CDR3 regions were amplified. TCR CDR3 regions were first amplified by RT-PCR with HTBI primers. One entry per CDR3 protein results from TCRdb running MiXCR on the multiplex PCR reads. The sample lists 350,000 to 450,000 distinct CDR3 sequences, over 13% occurring once. Sequencing was done on a sample of blood. The chain recombines TRBV6-1 with TRBJ2-5, with 11 bases aligning to TRBD2. This receptor was identified in a man aged 45 to 65 with Graves' ophthalmopathy. CDR3 bases: TGTGCCACCGCCGGACTAGCGGGCCAAGAGACCCAGTACTTC. As protein: CATAGLAGQETQYF.